Below, 14 T cell receptor beta chains from the same sample are listed, as sequenced in a study of blood T cells in healthy people across ages (dated by TCRdb to the mid-2010s). The library was obtained by 5' RACE. For sequencing, an Illumina HiSeq 2500 was employed. A second PCR of 7 to 11 cycles was performed with a sample-barcoded 5' primer and a J-beta primer mix. TCRdb trimmed the raw reads at Q25, called clones with MiXCR and kept productive beta chains. Here each entry gathers all rows of one CDR3 protein and keeps the most common genes and DNA. The table for this sample lists more than 1.4 million distinct CDR3 sequences; 35% to 45% of them were counted only once. Jointly, the top ten make up roughly 8.2% of the sample. Specimen: blood. These receptors were taken from a woman between 18 and 30 years old in good health.

The chain carries TRBV11-2 and TRBJ2-1; TRBD2 matches 7 bases. Trimming cost V 4 bases and J 5 bases; bases outside gene matches: 14. The CDR3 is 17 amino acids. CDR1 SGHAT and CDR2 FQNNGV come from the germline V gene. DNA of the CDR3: TGTGCCAGCAGCTCCTCCGCGGGAGCGGGATTTCACAATGAGCAGTTCTTC. This translates into CASSSSAGAGFHNEQFF.

Of note for this clonotype: A much more abundant neighbour one base away suggests this may be a read error. J is TRBJ2-7 and V is TRBV6-2 or TRBV6-3; 10 bases are shared with TRBD2. The length of the CDR3 is 15 residues. With V trimmed by 7 bases and J by 7 bases, 13 bases remained unmatched. Germline V CDR1 and CDR2: MNHEY, SVGEGT. CDR3 sequence (DNA): TGTGCCAGCAATCTAGCGGGAGCGTCCTACAATGAGCAGTACTTC. Amino acid sequence: CASNLAGASYNEQYF.

This clonotype was picked up many times. The chain employs TRBV3-1 and TRBJ2-7; either TRBD1 or TRBD2 may supply D (5 bases each). Germline V gene sequence: CDR1 LGHDT, CDR2 YNNKEL (reference sequence). The CDR3 length is 12 residues. V lost 6 bases, J lost 5 bases, and 11 bases lay in between. The chain's CDR3 is CASSPLGDEQYF. The CDR3 bases are TGTGCCAGCAGTCCTCTGGGGGACGAGCAGTACTTC.

This rearrangement joins TRBV10-3 to TRBJ2-5; 7 bases align to TRBD1. Germline lookup yields CDR1 ENHRY and CDR2 SYGVKD. This CDR3 contains 13 residues. Trimming at V came to 4 bases and at J to 2 bases, leaving 1 base not matched to a gene. CDR3 residues: CAISGDRQETQYF. The CDR3 coding sequence is TGTGCCATCAGTGGGGACAGACAAGAGACCCAGTACTTC.

Note on this clonotype: Since a much larger clone is just one base distant, this may be a read error. The V gene is TRBV29-1, the J gene TRBJ2-6, with a weak D call TRBD1 (5 bases). Germline lookup yields CDR1 SQVTM and CDR2 ANQGSEA. The CDR3 length is 14 residues. Here the CDR3 DNA reads TGCAGCGACCAAGAGTACTCTGGGGCCAACGTCCCGACTTTC. Translated, it gives CSDQEYSGANVPTF.

Points on this clonotype: The junction and the germline gene differ at one end; a read error may be behind it. This chain joins TRBV5-1 and TRBJ2-3; 7 nucleotides line up with TRBD1. There are 13 residues in the CDR3. CDR1 is SGHRS, CDR2 YFSETQ, per germline. CDR3 sequence (DNA): TGCGCCTGCAGCTCGACAGGGCAAAATACGCAGTATTTT. This gives the protein CACSSTGQNTQYF.

This clonotype was counted at least ten times. This chain joins TRBV18 and TRBJ2-3; 8 positions agree with TRBD2. CDR1 is KGHSH and CDR2 is LQKENI in the germline V gene. CDR3 length: 12 residues. J gave up 3 bases and V 8 bases, and 1 base lay outside the gene matches. In DNA, the CDR3 is TGTGCCAGCAGCGGGAGAACAGATACGCAGTATTTT. This codes for CASSGRTDTQYF.

A few counts support this clonotype. V is TRBV7-8 and J is TRBJ1-1, with TRBD1 matching over 9 bases. The CDR3 contains 17 residues. The V and J ends lost 3 bases and 0 bases, in that order; junction bases with no gene match: 8. Looked up from germline, CDR1 is SGHVS and CDR2 is FQNEAQ. The CDR3 reads CASSFPDRGLMNTEAFF. As DNA, the CDR3 is TGTGCCAGCAGCTTCCCGGACAGGGGTCTCATGAACACTGAAGCTTTCTTT.

The chain uses TRBV6-1 and TRBJ1-2, with unresolved D. The V end lost 11 bases, the J end lost 4 bases, and 14 bases lay between the germline ends. Germline-derived CDR1 and CDR2 are MNHNS and SASEGT. There are 12 residues in the CDR3. CDR3 nucleotides: TGTGCCGTCGGGGTGGCAGTCTATGGCTACACCTTC. Translation gives CAVGVAVYGYTF.

This chain joins TRBV27 and TRBJ1-2; TRBD1 aligns across 9 bases. The CDR3 length is 14 residues. V lost 2 bases and J lost 7; bases outside the gene matches: 5. Germline V gene lookup returns CDR1 MNHEY and CDR2 SMNVEV (reference sequence). CDR3 coding DNA: TGTGCCAGCAGTTTAATACAGGGGGCTGGTGGCTACACCTTC. It translates to CASSLIQGAGGYTF.

The chain is built from TRBV9 and TRBJ1-4; 7 positions match TRBD1. V was pared by 3 bases and J by 8 bases, with 10 bases of the junction left unmatched. Germline-derived CDR1 and CDR2 are SGDLS and YYNGEE. CDR3 length equals 15 residues. CDR3 residues: CASSGRQGECEKLFF. CDR3 nucleotides: TGTGCCAGCAGCGGCCGACAGGGAGAGTGCGAAAAACTGTTTTTT.

The rearrangement uses TRBV27 and TRBJ1-1, with D unclear. V lost 0 bases and J lost 4, with 12 bases in between. This CDR3 spans 15 amino acids. Germline CDR1 MNHEY, CDR2 SMNVEV (reference sequence). The CDR3 coding sequence is TGTGCCAGCAGTTTATCCACAACCCCGGGCACTGAAGCTTTCTTT. It yields the protein CASSLSTTPGTEAFF.

The chain is built from TRBV7-8 and TRBJ1-1; D might be TRBD1 (5 bases). The CDR3 length is 15 residues. V was shortened by 1 base and J by 5 bases, with 14 bases between the two germline ends. Germline loops: CDR1 SGHVS, CDR2 FQNEAQ. The CDR3 DNA is TGTGCCAGCAGCTTAGATGGGACCCCCTTAACTGAAGCTTTCTTT. Translating gives CASSLDGTPLTEAFF.

DNA for the CDR3: TGTGCCAGCAGTTTGGGGCAGCCTGAGTGGTCACCCCTCCACTTT. Translating it yields CASSLGQPEWSPLHF. This chain connects TRBV27 to TRBJ1-6, with D possibly matching TRBD1 (5 bases). CDR1 MNHEY and CDR2 SMNVEV come from the germline V gene (reference sequence). V gave up 3 bases and J gave up 10 bases, with 16 bases separating them. The CDR3 consists of 15 residues.